The rows below give T cell receptor beta chains drawn from one sample of a study of blood T cell repertoires in COVID-19. The protocol was immunoSEQ multiplex PCR, while the TCRdb copy is restricted to in-frame clones and leaves out a portion. This table holds 150,000 or so clones, 80% found once. The sample comprised peripheral blood. These receptors were taken from a man in his 60s with acute or convalescent COVID-19. The CDR3 runs from the conserved cysteine through the conserved F or W. The D gene is left open where the match is weak. Part of the rows lack a size; the others show once, few, many or a class for expanded clones.

>TRBJ2-1|once|14|-|TRBV7-9
CAIIREASYNEQFF
TGTGCCATAATTCGAGAGGCGTCCTACAATGAGCAGTTCTTC
>TRBJ1-5|-|16|-|TRBV4-1
CASSQEWAGRGQPQHF
TGCGCCAGCAGCCAAGAATGGGCAGGGCGGGGGCAGCCCCAGCATTTT
>TRBJ1-6|-|14|TRBD1|TRBV5-4
CASSSTGNNSPLHF
TGTGCCAGCAGCTCGACAGGGAATAATTCACCCCTCCACTTT
>TRBJ1-2|once|15|TRBD1|TRBV30
CAWSTSGTGGRGYTF
TGTGCCTGGAGTACCTCCGGGACAGGGGGCCGGGGCTACACCTTC
>TRBJ1-1|-|14|-|TRBV5-1
CASSRPPGYTEAFF
TGCGCCAGCAGCCGACCTCCGGGGTACACTGAAGCTTTCTTT
>TRBJ2-1|-|15|TRBD2|TRBV24-1
CATSAPGLVSGEQFF
TGTGCCACCAGTGCCCCGGGACTAGTATCGGGTGAGCAGTTCTTC
>TRBJ2-7|-|15|TRBD2|TRBV27
CASRRGLAGVYEQYF
TGTGCCAGCAGGAGAGGACTAGCGGGAGTCTACGAGCAGTACTTC
>TRBJ2-7|-|13|TRBD1|TRBV12-3/TRBV12-4
CASSPDRGYEQYF
TGTGCCAGCAGCCCGGACAGGGGCTACGAGCAGTACTTC
>TRBJ1-4|-|16|TRBD1|TRBV4-2
CASSGTGGRLDEKLFF
TGTGCCAGCAGCGGAACAGGGGGAAGGTTGGATGAAAAACTGTTTTTT
>TRBJ2-7|-|13|TRBD1|TRBV5-1
CASSPTTGVEQYF
TGCGCCAGCAGCCCTACGACAGGGGTCGAGCAGTACTTC
>TRBJ1-6|once|15|-|TRBV9
CASSVGHPPNSPLHF
TGTGCCAGCAGCGTAGGGCATCCGCCTAATTCACCCCTCCACTTT
>TRBJ2-6|-|19|-|TRBV4-1
CASSQELGASVSGANVLTF
TGCGCCAGCAGCCAAGAATTGGGGGCTTCAGTCTCTGGGGCCAACGTCCTGACTTTC
>TRBJ1-1|-|13|-|TRBV24-1
CATSDFWGGEAFF
TGTGCCACCAGTGATTTCTGGGGGGGTGAAGCTTTCTTT
>TRBJ2-7|few|12|-|TRBV7-9
CASSASGNEQYF
TGTGCCAGCAGCGCCTCGGGTAACGAGCAGTACTTC
>TRBJ2-7|-|14|TRBD1|TRBV20-1
CSASRGRLIYEQYF
TGCAGTGCTAGTAGGGGGCGTCTCATCTACGAGCAGTACTTC
>TRBJ1-4|-|15|-|TRBV9
CASSPRGGNNEKLFF
TGTGCCAGCAGCCCCCGTGGGGGGAACAATGAAAAACTGTTTTTT
>TRBJ2-7|-|17|TRBD2|TRBV6-2/TRBV6-3
CASSYSMAGGRSYEQYF
TGTGCCAGCAGTTACTCGATGGCGGGGGGACGATCCTACGAGCAGTACTTC